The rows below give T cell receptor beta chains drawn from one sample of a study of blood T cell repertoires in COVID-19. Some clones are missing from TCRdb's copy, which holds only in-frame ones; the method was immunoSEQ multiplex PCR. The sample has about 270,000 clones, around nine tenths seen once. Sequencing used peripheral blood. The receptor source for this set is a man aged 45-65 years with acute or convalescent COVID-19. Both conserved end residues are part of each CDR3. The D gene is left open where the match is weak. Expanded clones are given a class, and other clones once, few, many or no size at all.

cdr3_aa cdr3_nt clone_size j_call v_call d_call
CASSQDGQGAYEQYF TGTGCCAGCAGCCAAGATGGCCAGGGGGCCTACGAGCAGTACTTC - TRBJ2-7 TRBV4-2 TRBD1
CASSLAGAYEQYF TGTGCCAGCAGCTTAGCGGGAGCCTACGAGCAGTACTTC - TRBJ2-7 TRBV7-2 -
CASRQFPHEQYF TGCGCCAGTCGACAATTCCCCCACGAGCAGTACTTC - TRBJ2-7 TRBV10-2 -
CASCLGAGPTGELFF TGTGCCAGCTGCTTGGGGGCAGGGCCCACCGGGGAGCTGTTTTTT few TRBJ2-2 TRBV7-9 -
CASSESGELFF TGCGCCAGCAGTGAATCGGGGGAGCTGTTTTTT - TRBJ2-2 TRBV10-1 -
CASSRGGRTSRLYF TGTGCCAGCAGCCGAGGGGGCAGGACCTCCCGTCTGTACTTC - TRBJ2-7 TRBV11-3 TRBD1
CASSLAGGNYGYTF TGCGCCAGCAGCTTGGCCGGGGGGAACTATGGCTACACCTTC - TRBJ1-2 TRBV5-1 -
CASSYSRQVESPLHF TGTGCCAGCAGTTACTCAAGACAGGTCGAATCACCCCTCCACTTT - TRBJ1-6 TRBV6-5 -
CASSRPGNTDTQYF TGCGCCAGCAGCCGGCCGGGAAACACAGATACGCAGTATTTT - TRBJ2-3 TRBV5-1 -
CASSPRGDVYNEQFF TGTGCCAGCAGTCCCCGGGGGGATGTTTACAATGAGCAGTTCTTC - TRBJ2-1 TRBV28 TRBD2
CASSQAGDDEQYF TGCGCCAGCAGCCAAGCGGGGGACGACGAGCAGTACTTC - TRBJ2-7 TRBV4-1 -
CASSQVGEGTQYF TGTGCCAGCAGCCAGGTGGGGGAGGGTACGCAGTATTTT - TRBJ2-3 TRBV7-9 TRBD2
CASSAQQGGNEQFF TGTGCCAGCAGCGCCCAACAGGGGGGCAATGAGCAGTTCTTC - TRBJ2-1 TRBV7-9 TRBD1
CASSSPGTGELFF TGTGCCAGCAGTTCCCCCGGCACCGGGGAGCTGTTTTTT once TRBJ2-2 TRBV6-5 -
CASSFQTGVLSRANVLTF TGCGCCAGCAGCTTCCAGACAGGGGTGCTCTCGAGGGCCAACGTCCTGACTTTC - TRBJ2-6 TRBV5-1 TRBD1